The entry below gives a single T cell receptor beta chain sequence along with its context. The sample is drawn from a study of CD8 T cells in Susac syndrome. Study at large: When blood was drawn, the patients with Susac syndrome were therapy-naive, on corticosteroids, or on intravenous immunoglobulin alone.

Random hexamers served to reverse transcribe roughly 0.5 to 1 ug RNA. In TCRdb, the immunoSEQ multiplex PCR reads were re-called with MiXCR into one record per CDR3 protein. The sample lists 200,000 to 250,000 distinct CDR3 sequences; roughly 93% were seen once. The CDR3 is made up of 14 amino acids. Germline assignment: CDR1 SGHTA and CDR2 FQGNSA. The V segment lost 2 bases and the J segment 3 bases; nucleotides outside the gene matches: 1. The clonotype was recovered from a human donor with Susac syndrome. Material: CD4+ T cells from PBMCs. The V call is TRBV7-2, the J call TRBJ2-5, with TRBD1 identical over 9 bases. CDR3 sequence: CASSLRDREETQYF. The CDR3 region has the DNA TGTGCCAGCAGCTTAAGGGACAGGGAAGAGACCCAGTACTTC. Full variable domain (missing parts from reference TRBV7-2 and TRBJ2-5): GAGVSQSPSNKVTEKGKDVELRCDPISGHTALYWYRQSLGQGLEFLIYFQGNSAPDKSGLPSDRFSAERTGGSVSTLTIQRTQQEDSAVYLCASSLRDREETQYFGPGTRLLVL.